This TCR beta chain was observed in a study of CD8 T cells in ankylosing spondylitis. Study observations and caveats: Disease-linked clones proved CD8+ and comparatively uncommon in peripheral blood.

TCRdb passed the 5' RACE reads through MiXCR, listing each CDR3 protein once. The table lists some 250,000 distinct CDR3 sequences, 24% of them singletons. This clonotype has ten or more counts. Its matching antigen is unknown. Germline trimming cut 3 bases from V and 2 bases from J; bases unmatched to any gene: 8. From germline, CDR1 is DFQATT and CDR2 SNEGSKA (reference sequence). The length of the CDR3 is 16 residues. The clonotype was recovered from a male donor with ankylosing spondylitis or in good health (not recorded which). V and J are TRBV20-1 and TRBJ2-1; 9 nucleotides match TRBD2. The material sequenced was blood, either unsorted or a sorted T cell fraction (not recorded which). CDR3 nucleotide sequence: TGCAGTGCTAGTGGCGGGGGGGCCCTCACCTACAATGAGCAGTTCTTC. It translates to CSASGGGALTYNEQFF.